The 14 T cell receptor beta chains in this list originate from one sample, sequenced in a study of molecular identifiers for immune sequencing clone quantification. TCRdb passed the PCR reads through MiXCR, listing each CDR3 protein once. The data show over 600,000 distinct CDR3 sequences, just under 20% seen once. Source material: naive CD8+ T cells from blood, with Jurkat cell RNA spiked in. Subset defined: FACS-sorted CD8+CD4-CCR7+CD45RA+ naive T cells. These receptors all stem from a human donor in good health. Some libraries in this study had Jurkat cell RNA spiked in.

The V gene is TRBV6-5, the J gene TRBJ1-5; D not certain. In germline, CDR1 is MNHEY, CDR2 SVGAGI. Trimming stripped 4 bases from V and 4 bases from J, with 11 bases between. This CDR3 spans 14 amino acids. The CDR3, as DNA: TGTGCCAGCAGTTCGGGGAGTCAGAATCAGCCCCAGCATTTT. It translates to CASSSGSQNQPQHF.

This clonotype has a count of ten or more. This sequence joins TRBV7-8 and TRBJ2-3; 9 bases are shared with TRBD2. V trimming: 5 bases; J trimming: 5 bases; junction bases outside the gene matches: 8. The length of the CDR3 is 15 residues. Germline CDR1 and CDR2: SGHVS and FQNEAQ. CDR3 sequence reads: CASSPVAGEGDTQYF. For the CDR3, the DNA is TGTGCCAGCAGCCCTGTAGCGGGGGAAGGAGATACGCAGTATTTT. The full variable domain, its missing parts supplied by reference TRBV7-8 and TRBJ2-3, is GAGVSQSPRYKVAKRGQDVALRCDPISGHVSLFWYQQALGQGPEFLTYFQNEAQLDKSGLPSDRFFAERPEGSVSTLKIQRTQQEDSAVYLCASSPVAGEGDTQYFGPGTRLTVL.

This clonotype has ten or more counts. The chain carries TRBV7-2 and TRBJ2-1; D is undetermined. V was shortened by 3 bases and J by 0 bases, with 3 bases between the two germline ends. This CDR3 comprises 13 residues. Looked up from germline, CDR1 is SGHTA and CDR2 is FQGNSA. CDR3: CASSFNSYNEQFF. The DNA of the CDR3 is TGTGCCAGCAGCTTTAACTCCTACAATGAGCAGTTCTTC.

The chain employs TRBV20-1 and TRBJ2-3; D may be TRBD2 (7 bases). Trimming took off 5 bases at V and 8 bases at J, with 26 bases between the two ends. Germline V CDR1 and CDR2: DFQATT, SNEGSKA (reference sequence). The CDR3 contains 16 residues. As DNA, the CDR3 is TGCAGTGCTGGGGAGGAGATGGGGGGGCCGTCAGGTACGCAGTATTTT. Amino acid sequence: CSAGEEMGGPSGTQYF.

Turning to this clonotype: The junction does not match germline at one end; this may be a read error. The chain recombines TRBV28 with TRBJ2-5; D is unclear. Germline lookup yields CDR1 MDHEN and CDR2 SYDVKM. The CDR3 runs to 12 residues. CDR3 coding DNA: TGTGCCAGCAGTTTATGGCAAGAGGCCCAGTACTTC. Its protein product is CASSLWQEAQYF.

As concerns this clonotype: Being one base from a much bigger clone, this may be a read error. This sequence joins TRBV6-5 and TRBJ2-3; 8 nucleotides agree with TRBD2. This CDR3 has 14 residues. Germline V lookup: CDR1 MNHEY, CDR2 SVGAGI. The CDR3 DNA follows: TGTGTCAGCAGCCATCTAGCGGGCCTTGATACGCAGTATTTT. This encodes CVSSHLAGLDTQYF.

This clonotype has just a few counts. A much larger clone differs by one base, so this may be a read error. The chain recombines TRBV7-3 with TRBJ2-5; D is possibly TRBD2 (6 bases). The germline V gene has CDR1 SGHTA and CDR2 FQGTGA. The CDR3 sequence is 14 residues long. Trimming took 1 base from V and 2 from J, leaving 8 bases between them. Here the CDR3 DNA reads TGTGCCAGCAGCTTAAGACGGGAGCAAGAGACCCAGTACTTC. Translation gives CASSLRREQETQYF.

The chain uses TRBV6-6 and TRBJ2-3; 7 nucleotides line up with TRBD2. This CDR3 region has 16 residues. V lost 5 bases to trimming and J lost 2 bases; unmatched junction nucleotides: 10. Germline CDR1 is MNHNY and CDR2 is SVGAGI (reference sequence). In nucleotides, the CDR3 is TGTGCCAGCAGTACAATTACCCGGGACTACACAGATACGCAGTATTTT. This sequence encodes CASSTITRDYTDTQYF.

In the case of this clonotype: A read error is possible here, since a much larger clone lies one base away. The J gene is TRBJ2-1, the V gene TRBV30, with a possible D match to TRBD1 (6 bases). CDR1 and CDR2 (germline): GTSNPN, SVGIG (reference sequence). The CDR3 spans 11 residues. The CDR3 bases are TGTGCCTGGAGAACAGGGTACGAGCAGCTCTTC. Amino acid sequence: CAWRTGYEQLF.

V usage is TRBV21-1 and J usage is TRBJ1-1. TRBV21-1 counts as a pseudogene. The CDR3 spans 15 residues. The CDR3 sequence: CASSKFCAGETEAFF. The CDR3 DNA sequence: TGTGCCAGCAGCAAATTTTGCGCTGGGGAGACTGAAGCTTTCTTT.

This clonotype was picked up many times. V gene TRBV7-9 combines with J gene TRBJ2-5; the D gene is possibly TRBD2 (5 bases). The germline V gene encodes CDR1 SEHNR and CDR2 FQNEAQ (reference sequence). The CDR3 runs to 15 residues. V lost 5 bases and J lost 0, with 13 bases in between. CDR3 nucleotide sequence: TGTGCCAGCAGCACAACCACTAGATACCAAGAGACCCAGTACTTC. This encodes CASSTTTRYQETQYF.

This clonotype was seen only a few times. The V and J genes are TRBV20-1 and TRBJ1-1, with 12 bases aligning to TRBD1. V was clipped by 5 bases and J by 7 bases; unmatched bases: 17. The CDR3 consists of 17 residues. Looked up from germline, CDR1 is DFQATT and CDR2 is SNEGSKA (reference sequence). CDR3 region: CSAPPLTPGTGGVEAFF. The CDR3 DNA reads as TGCAGTGCTCCTCCCCTGACCCCCGGGACAGGGGGCGTTGAAGCTTTCTTT.

With regard to this clonotype: Just one base apart from a much larger clone, this may be a read error. The chain combines TRBV7-9 with TRBJ2-7; 8 bases align to TRBD2. From germline, CDR1 is SEHNR and CDR2 FQNEAQ (reference sequence). V lost 5 bases and J lost 1; bases outside the gene matches: 16. This CDR3 has 18 residues. The CDR3 is CASSTSVGGGVASYEQYF. CDR3 DNA sequence: TGTGCCAGCAGCACATCCGTCGGGGGGGGGGTAGCGTCCTACGAGCAGTACTTC.

The rearrangement uses TRBV24-1 and TRBJ2-7; TRBD2 aligns across 9 bases. Germline CDR1 is KGHDR and CDR2 is SFDVKD. The V gene end was trimmed by 4 bases and the J gene end by 4 bases; junction bases not matched to a gene: 10. The CDR3 is made up of 16 amino acids. CDR3 amino acids: CATSDPTSGATYEQYF. DNA of the CDR3: TGTGCCACCAGTGACCCGACTAGCGGAGCTACTTACGAGCAGTACTTC.